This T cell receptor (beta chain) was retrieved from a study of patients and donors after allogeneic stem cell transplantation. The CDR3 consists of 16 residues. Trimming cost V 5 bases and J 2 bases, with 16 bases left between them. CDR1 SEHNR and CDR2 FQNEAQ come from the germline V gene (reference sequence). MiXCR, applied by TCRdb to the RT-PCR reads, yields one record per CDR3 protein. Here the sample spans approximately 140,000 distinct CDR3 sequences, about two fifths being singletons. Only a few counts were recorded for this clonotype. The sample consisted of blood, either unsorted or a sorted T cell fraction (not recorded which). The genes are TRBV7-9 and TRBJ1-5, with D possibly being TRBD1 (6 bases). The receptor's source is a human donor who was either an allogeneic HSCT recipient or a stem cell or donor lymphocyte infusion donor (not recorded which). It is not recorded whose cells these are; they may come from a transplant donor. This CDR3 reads CASSPDGGVGNQPQHF. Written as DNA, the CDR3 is TGTGCCAGCAGCCCAGACGGGGGCGTTGGCAATCAGCCCCAGCATTTT.